This T cell receptor beta chain was profiled in a study of T cell repertoires in cytomegalovirus infection. Study-wide context: Public TCR beta signatures provided an indication of both CMV infection and a matching HLA type. Overall study findings and caveats: Totalled public TCR beta family frequency picked out people who carried CMV plus the relevant HLA. There were HLA-C-restricted CMV-specific TCR beta clonotypes dominating the ex vivo response.

Germline trimming cut 7 bases from V and 8 bases from J; bases unmatched to any gene: 6. This CDR3 has 12 amino acids. CDR1 MDHEN and CDR2 SYDVKM come from the germline V gene. TCRdb ran MiXCR on the reads and lists one entry per CDR3 protein. The sample carries hundreds of thousands of distinct CDR3 sequences, roughly 9.5% recorded once. This clonotype was picked up many times. Antigen unknown. The chain employs TRBV28 and TRBJ2-3; 7 positions match TRBD1. The receptor was derived from a human donor in good health (CMV status not recorded). Some clones in this sample may be carry-over from other donors' samples. The material sequenced was PBMCs. CDR3 nucleotides: TGTGCCAGCATTTCAGGGGGACGTACGCAGTATTTT. Translated, it gives CASISGGRTQYF.